Below are 14 T cell receptor beta chains sequenced from a single sample in a study of T cells in Graves' hyperthyroidism and ophthalmopathy. Amplified TCR beta CDR3 regions came from RNA transcripts. The HTBI primer set served for first-round RT-PCR of the TCR CDR3. MiXCR was run by TCRdb on the multiplex PCR reads, yielding one entry per CDR3 protein. The data hold around 660,000 distinct CDR3 sequences, with 45% observed a single time. The specimen was peripheral blood or thyroid tissue (not recorded which). Receptors were obtained from an adult man with Graves' disease, either hyperthyroidism or ophthalmopathy (not recorded which).

J is TRBJ1-1 and V is TRBV29-1; 10 nucleotides agree with TRBD1. Per the germline V gene, CDR1 is SQVTM and CDR2 is ANQGSEA. The CDR3 extends over 15 amino acids. V was clipped by 6 bases and J by 8 bases; unmatched bases: 15. CDR3 nucleotides: TGCAGCGTGAGCAATCGGGACAGGGGAGGCCAGGAAGCTTTCTTT. It codes for CSVSNRDRGGQEAFF.

Only a few counts were recorded for this clonotype. The genes are TRBV7-9 and TRBJ1-1; D not resolved. Germline V gene data show CDR1 as SEHNR and CDR2 as FQNEAQ (reference sequence). The V end was cut by 1 base, the J end by 5 bases, with 8 bases between. The CDR3 runs 13 residues. The CDR3 protein is CASSLEVMTEAFF. The CDR3 bases are TGTGCCAGCAGCTTAGAGGTTATGACTGAAGCTTTCTTT.

The rearrangement joins TRBV7-2 to TRBJ1-6, with 11 bases fitting TRBD1. The CDR3 contains 18 residues. Germline CDR1 reads SGHTA; CDR2 reads FQGNSA. V trimming: 2 bases; J trimming: 2 bases; junction bases outside the gene matches: 5. The CDR3 loop is CASSLQPGQGAYNSPLHF. CDR3 bases: TGTGCCAGCAGCTTACAACCGGGACAGGGGGCCTATAATTCACCCCTCCACTTT.

This clonotype was seen at least ten times. CDR3 coding DNA: TGCAGTGCTAGAGGTAGAGACTACGAGCAGTACTTC. Translated: CSARGRDYEQYF. This chain connects TRBV20-1 to TRBJ2-7; D gene unclear. The germline gives CDR1 DFQATT, CDR2 SNEGSKA (reference sequence). The CDR3 is 12 residues long. Trimming left V 1 base short and J 3 bases short, with 7 bases between.

This clonotype was picked up a small number of times. The rearrangement uses TRBV20-1 and TRBJ1-5, with 8 bases aligning to TRBD1. The germline V gene has CDR1 DFQATT and CDR2 SNEGSKA (reference sequence). The CDR3 extends over 15 amino acids. V dropped 4 bases and J dropped 2; count of bases not matched to a gene: 7. Here the CDR3 reads CSAIPDRAGNQPQHF. The CDR3 DNA reads TGCAGTGCTATCCCGGACAGGGCAGGCAATCAGCCCCAGCATTTT.

The chain recombines TRBV4-1 with TRBJ1-5; 9 bases fit TRBD1. This CDR3 has 15 residues. Germline V gives CDR1 MGHRA, CDR2 YSYEKL. Trimming cost V 3 bases and J 5 bases; bases outside gene matches: 5. The CDR3 here is CASSQGTGLYQPQHF. The CDR3 coding sequence is TGCGCCAGCAGCCAGGGGACAGGGCTGTATCAGCCCCAGCATTTT.

The chain uses TRBV29-1 and TRBJ1-5; TRBD1 might be the D (6 bases). V lost 6 bases and J 4 bases, leaving 13 bases between the germline ends. CDR3 length equals 13 residues. Germline V lookup: CDR1 SQVTM, CDR2 ANQGSEA. The CDR3 DNA reads as TGCAGCGTCGCCTTAGACAGGAATCAGCCCCAGCATTTT. It specifies CSVALDRNQPQHF.

At least ten counts were recorded for this clonotype. The chain recombines TRBV10-3 with TRBJ1-1; D unclear. The CDR3 contains 13 residues. Looked up from germline, CDR1 is ENHRY and CDR2 is SYGVKD. The V gene lost 1 base and the J gene lost 2 bases, with 5 bases spanning the gap. In DNA form, the CDR3 reads TGTGCCATCAGTGAGTTGACAAACACTGAAGCTTTCTTT. It is translated as CAISELTNTEAFF.

A few counts support this clonotype. This chain links TRBV7-9 with TRBJ2-7, with 8 bases that match TRBD1. The V segment lost 1 base and the J segment 2 bases; nucleotides outside the gene matches: 4. The CDR3 totals 15 residues. Germline assignment: CDR1 SEHNR and CDR2 FQNEAQ (reference sequence). CDR3 sequence reads: CASSLEGTGTYEQYF. The CDR3 DNA follows: TGTGCCAGCAGCTTAGAAGGGACAGGAACCTACGAGCAGTACTTC.

The chain recombines TRBV11-3 with TRBJ1-1; 7 positions match TRBD1. In germline, CDR1 is SGHNT, CDR2 YENEEA. V lost 1 base, J lost 8 bases, and 13 bases stayed unmatched. The CDR3 covers 16 residues. Here the CDR3 reads CASSLGTGVLGAEAFF. Here the CDR3 DNA reads TGTGCCAGCAGCTTAGGAACAGGGGTTCTCGGCGCAGAAGCTTTCTTT.

This clonotype was recorded only once. V usage is TRBV5-6 and J usage is TRBJ1-5; D uncertain. CDR1 is SGHDT and CDR2 is YYEEEE in the germline V gene. The CDR3 runs 16 residues. Trimming stripped 4 bases from V and 2 bases from J, with 16 bases between. The CDR3 here is CASSTLMEVGNQPQHF. In DNA, the CDR3 is TGTGCCAGCAGCACCCTGATGGAGGTTGGCAATCAGCCCCAGCATTTT.

The chain joins TRBV15 to TRBJ2-5; 7 bases are a match to TRBD2. V shed 3 bases and J 3 bases; nucleotides not matched to a gene: 10. Looked up from germline, CDR1 is LNHNV and CDR2 is YYDKDF (reference sequence). CDR3 size: 16 residues. The CDR3 sequence is CATSSLWSGGKETQYF. DNA of the CDR3: TGTGCCACCAGCAGTCTGTGGTCGGGAGGAAAAGAGACCCAGTACTTC.

This clonotype was found many times. The chain has TRBV19 and TRBJ2-5; possibly TRBD1 for D (6 bases). Deletions cut 11 bases from V and 4 bases from J, with 20 bases between. The germline V gene encodes CDR1 LNHDA and CDR2 SQIVND (reference sequence). This CDR3 region has 14 residues. CDR3 loop: CACSTGSVRETQYF. Written as DNA, the CDR3 is TGTGCCTGTTCAACAGGGAGCGTAAGAGAGACCCAGTACTTC.

The chain is built from TRBV7-9 and TRBJ1-2; weak D call: TRBD1 (6 bases). Germline CDR1 SEHNR, CDR2 FQNEAQ (reference sequence). The CDR3 runs 17 residues. Trimming stripped 5 bases from V and 8 bases from J, with 27 bases between. This chain's CDR3 is CASSDLGQMPFRGGYTF. CDR3 DNA sequence: TGTGCCAGCAGCGACCTAGGACAGATGCCCTTCCGTGGGGGCTACACCTTC.